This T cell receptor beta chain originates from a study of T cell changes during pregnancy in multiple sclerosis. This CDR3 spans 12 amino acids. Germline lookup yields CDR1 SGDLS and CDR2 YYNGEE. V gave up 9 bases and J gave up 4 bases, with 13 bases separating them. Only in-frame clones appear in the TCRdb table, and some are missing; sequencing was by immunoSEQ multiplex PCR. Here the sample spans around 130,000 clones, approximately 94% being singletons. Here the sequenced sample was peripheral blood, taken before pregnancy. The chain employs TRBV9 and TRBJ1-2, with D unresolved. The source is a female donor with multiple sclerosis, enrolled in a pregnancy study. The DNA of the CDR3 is TGTGCCACCCATAGGCGGCCCTATGGCTACACCTTC. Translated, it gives CATHRRPYGYTF.